The rows below give T cell receptor beta chains drawn from one sample of a study of cytomegalovirus exposure and HLA in healthy donors. Data came from immunoSEQ multiplex PCR; TCRdb stores just in-frame clones and leaves some out. The sample consists of approximately 110,000 clones, roughly 63% of them appearing once. Sequencing used PBMCs. These receptors all come from a woman between 70 and 85 years old in good health and CMV-seropositive. Both conserved end residues are part of each CDR3. The D gene is left open where the match is weak. Expanded clones get a size class; other rows say once, few or many, or leave the size out.

d_gene	abundance	v_gene	j_gene	CDR3aa	CDR3nt
NA	NA	TRBV13	TRBJ1-1	CASIDQVSVPGTEAFF	TGTGCCAGCATCGATCAGGTTTCGGTCCCCGGCACTGAAGCTTTCTTT
NA	NA	TRBV2	TRBJ2-2	CASSEDGGSAGELFF	TGTGCCAGCAGTGAAGATGGGGGGTCTGCCGGGGAGCTGTTTTTT
NA	NA	TRBV19	TRBJ1-4	CASSIRGMATNEKLFF	TGTGCCAGTAGTATAAGAGGGATGGCAACTAATGAAAAACTGTTTTTT
TRBD1	NA	TRBV7-9	TRBJ1-1	CASSNLQGYTEAFF	TGTGCCAGCAGCAACCTACAGGGGTATACTGAAGCTTTCTTT
NA	NA	TRBV11-2	TRBJ1-2	CASSFGGYGYTF	TGTGCCAGCAGCTTCGGGGGTTATGGCTACACCTTC
NA	NA	TRBV7-2	TRBJ1-3	CASSPRGSGNTIYF	TGTGCCAGCAGCCCGCGGGGCTCTGGAAACACCATATATTTT
NA	once	TRBV19	TRBJ1-1	CASSPLGGTEAFF	TGTGCCAGTAGTCCACTAGGGGGAACTGAAGCTTTCTTT
NA	NA	TRBV19	TRBJ1-5	CASSIDRPLRRRQPQHF	TGTGCCAGTAGTATAGATCGGCCCCTCCGGAGGAGGCAGCCCCAGCATTTT
TRBD2	NA	TRBV18	TRBJ2-7	CASSRSGGENEQYF	TGTGCCAGCTCGCGTAGCGGGGGAGAGAACGAGCAGTACTTC
NA	few	TRBV4-3	TRBJ2-1	CASSPGPVAGDEQFF	TGCGCCAGCAGCCCCGGGCCTGTCGCCGGGGATGAGCAGTTCTTC
NA	NA	TRBV29-1	TRBJ1-1	CSVGRAGAAFF	TGCAGCGTAGGAAGGGCGGGGGCGGCTTTCTTT
TRBD1	few	TRBV6-6	TRBJ1-6	CASGGQANSPLHF	TGTGCCAGCGGTGGACAGGCTAATTCACCCCTCCACTTT
TRBD2	NA	TRBV27	TRBJ2-1	CASSSLITGLAGYNEQFF	TGTGCCAGCAGTTCTCTTATAACCGGACTAGCGGGTTACAATGAGCAGTTCTTC
NA	NA	TRBV6-6	TRBJ1-5	CASSYGGAHQPQHF	TGTGCCAGCAGTTACGGGGGGGCACATCAGCCCCAGCATTTT
TRBD1	NA	TRBV6-6	TRBJ1-2	CASSYSGQGVYGYTF	TGTGCCAGCAGTTACTCGGGACAGGGAGTCTATGGCTACACCTTC
NA	NA	TRBV20-1	TRBJ2-5	CSASGEETQYF	TGCAGTGCTAGCGGGGAAGAGACCCAGTACTTC
NA	NA	TRBV21-1	TRBJ2-7	CASIWGTFGEQYF	TGTGCCAGCATCTGGGGCACCTTCGGCGAGCAGTACTTC
TRBD2	NA	TRBV4-2	TRBJ2-3	CASSQDWLAGVTSTDTQYF	TGTGCCAGCAGCCAAGATTGGCTAGCGGGGGTTACTAGCACAGATACGCAGTATTTT
TRBD2	NA	TRBV29-1	TRBJ2-5	CSEVGGGETQYF	TGCAGCGAGGTGGGGGGGGGAGAGACCCAGTACTTC
NA	NA	TRBV5-4	TRBJ1-5	CASSDQGGNQPQHF	TGTGCCAGCAGCGATCAGGGTGGCAATCAGCCCCAGCATTTT
NA	NA	TRBV15	TRBJ1-5	CATSRAGGGSGSGGNQPQHF	TGTGCCACCAGCAGAGCGGGAGGAGGGTCGGGGTCCGGGGGGAATCAGCCCCAGCATTTT
TRBD2	NA	TRBV5-1	TRBJ2-1	CASSPRTSGGTSSYNEQFF	TGCGCCAGCAGCCCCCGGACTAGCGGGGGGACGAGCTCCTACAATGAGCAGTTCTTC
TRBD2	few	TRBV5-1	TRBJ2-2	CASSLVTSGNTGELFF	TGCGCCAGCAGCTTGGTGACTAGCGGGAACACCGGGGAGCTGTTTTTT
NA	NA	TRBV7-2	TRBJ1-1	CASSLSGSTEAFF	TGTGCCAGCAGCTTATCGGGTAGTACTGAAGCTTTCTTT
TRBD2	few	TRBV4-2	TRBJ2-7	CASSQEILAGLSSYEQYF	TGTGCCAGCAGCCAAGAGATTCTAGCGGGGTTAAGCTCCTACGAGCAGTACTTC
TRBD1	few	TRBV6-1	TRBJ1-1	CASRTGQVDRTFF	TGTGCCAGCAGAACGGGACAGGTCGACCGAACTTTCTTT
TRBD1	NA	TRBV7-2	TRBJ2-7	CASRQGTPSYEQYF	TGTGCCAGCAGACAGGGGACACCTTCCTACGAGCAGTACTTC
TRBD1	NA	TRBV6-1	TRBJ2-7	CASTPGTGDEQYF	TGTGCCAGCACTCCCGGGACAGGGGACGAGCAGTACTTC
TRBD2	NA	TRBV29-1	TRBJ2-7	CSATQVGGGGASYEQYF	TGCAGCGCCACCCAGGTTGGAGGCGGGGGGGCATCCTACGAGCAGTACTTC
TRBD1	NA	TRBV18	TRBJ1-6	CASSFTGDRSYNSPLHF	TGTGCCAGCTCGTTCACAGGGGATCGGTCCTATAATTCACCCCTCCACTTT
TRBD2	NA	TRBV5-1	TRBJ2-7	CASSFLAGMDEQYF	TGCGCCAGCAGCTTCCTAGCGGGGATGGACGAGCAGTACTTC
NA	NA	TRBV2	TRBJ1-1	CASSGYSEAFF	TGTGCCAGCAGTGGTTACTCTGAAGCTTTCTTT
TRBD1	NA	TRBV6-5	TRBJ1-2	CTSRTGTGGRDTF	TGTACCAGCAGAACAGGGACAGGGGGCCGAGACACCTTC
TRBD2	NA	TRBV2	TRBJ2-2	CASRDASGGGGELFF	TGTGCCAGCAGAGATGCTAGCGGGGGCGGCGGGGAGCTGTTTTTT
NA	NA	TRBV5-4	TRBJ1-1	CASSFGRLRGGEAFF	TGTGCCAGCAGCTTTGGACGGCTGAGAGGGGGTGAAGCTTTCTTT
NA	NA	TRBV5-1	TRBJ1-4	CASSRQGNPDEKLFF	TGCGCCAGCAGCCGTCAGGGAAACCCTGATGAAAAACTGTTTTTT
NA	few	TRBV6-5	TRBJ1-1	CASTHQGTRDTEAFF	TGTGCCAGCACCCACCAAGGCACCCGGGACACTGAAGCTTTCTTT
NA	NA	TRBV10-1	TRBJ2-3	CASSDGHTQYF	TGCGCCAGCAGTGATGGGCATACGCAGTATTTT
NA	NA	TRBV5-1	TRBJ2-1	CASSFGSAGPYNEQFF	TGCGCCAGCAGCTTTGGGTCGGCAGGGCCCTACAATGAGCAGTTCTTC
NA	NA	TRBV6-5	TRBJ1-1	CASSYRGGNLNTEAFF	TGTGCCAGCAGTTACAGGGGGGGTAATCTGAACACTGAAGCTTTCTTT
NA	NA	TRBV6-1	TRBJ1-2	CASKVPAGTNYGYTF	TGTGCCAGCAAAGTTCCTGCGGGTACTAACTATGGCTACACCTTC
TRBD1	NA	TRBV10-3	TRBJ2-7	CAMTRDRDHEQYF	TGTGCCATGACCCGGGACAGGGACCACGAGCAGTACTTC
TRBD1	once	TRBV25-1	TRBJ2-3	CASSEWGPGQGAEDTQYF	TGTGCCAGCAGTGAATGGGGGCCTGGACAGGGGGCGGAAGATACGCAGTATTTT
NA	NA	TRBV25-1	TRBJ2-2	CASTQWGDGELFF	TGTGCCAGCACCCAGTGGGGGGACGGGGAGCTGTTTTTT
NA	NA	TRBV6-5	TRBJ1-4	CASREQGSNEKLFF	TGTGCCAGCAGGGAACAGGGATCTAATGAAAAACTGTTTTTT
NA	NA	TRBV7-2	TRBJ2-3	CASSPGVYTDTQYF	TGTGCCAGCAGCCCGGGGGTTTACACAGATACGCAGTATTTT
NA	NA	TRBV5-1	TRBJ2-2	CASSSPSLGADGELFF	TGCGCCAGCAGCTCGCCCTCCTTAGGGGCGGACGGGGAGCTGTTTTTT
NA	NA	TRBV5-1	TRBJ2-7	CASSSGASSYEQYF	TGCGCCAGCAGTTCAGGGGCCAGCTCCTACGAGCAGTACTTC
NA	few	TRBV29-1	TRBJ2-2	CSVGQGLNTGELFF	TGCAGCGTTGGGCAGGGCCTCAACACCGGGGAGCTGTTTTTT
NA	few	TRBV19	TRBJ2-7	CASKAPVTYEQYF	TGTGCCAGTAAAGCCCCCGTGACCTACGAGCAGTACTTC
TRBD1	NA	TRBV7-9	TRBJ1-2	CASSFGTGYGMASGYTF	TGTGCCAGCAGCTTCGGGACAGGGTATGGTATGGCTAGCGGCTACACCTTC
TRBD1	once	TRBV2	TRBJ2-7	CASRGRQGRIEQYF	TGTGCCAGCAGGGGTAGACAGGGTCGGATCGAGCAGTACTTC
NA	NA	TRBV30	TRBJ1-2	CAWSVSHRNYGYTF	TGTGCCTGGAGTGTATCTCACAGAAACTATGGCTACACCTTC
NA	NA	TRBV7-2	TRBJ1-5	CASSQTGISIQPQHF	TGTGCCAGCAGCCAAACAGGGATCAGCATTCAGCCCCAGCATTTT